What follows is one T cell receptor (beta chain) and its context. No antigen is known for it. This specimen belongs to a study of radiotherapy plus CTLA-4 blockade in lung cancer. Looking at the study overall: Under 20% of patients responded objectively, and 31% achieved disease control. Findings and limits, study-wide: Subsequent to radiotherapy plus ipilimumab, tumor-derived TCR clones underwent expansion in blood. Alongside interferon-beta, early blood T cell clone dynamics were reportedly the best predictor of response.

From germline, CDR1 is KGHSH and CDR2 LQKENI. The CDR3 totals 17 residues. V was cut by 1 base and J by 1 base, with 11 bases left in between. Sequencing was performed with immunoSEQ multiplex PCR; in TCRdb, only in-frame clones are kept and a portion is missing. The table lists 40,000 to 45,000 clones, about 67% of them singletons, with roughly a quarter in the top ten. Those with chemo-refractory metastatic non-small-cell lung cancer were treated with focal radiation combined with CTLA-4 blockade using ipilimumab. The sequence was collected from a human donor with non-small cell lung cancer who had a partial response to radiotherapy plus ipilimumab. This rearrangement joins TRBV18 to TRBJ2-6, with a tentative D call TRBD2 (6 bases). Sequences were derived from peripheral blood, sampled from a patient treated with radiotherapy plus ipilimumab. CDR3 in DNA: TGTGCCAGCTCACCACGAGAGGGGAGGTCTGGGGCCAACGTCCTGACTTTC. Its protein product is CASSPREGRSGANVLTF.